This TCR beta chain was sequenced in a study of T cell repertoires in ileal Crohn's disease. Study information: The M6 sample came from neoterminal ileum during colonoscopy after surgery.

Time point indicated: neoterminal ileum biopsy at postoperative endoscopy, about 6 months after surgery. Trimming took 4 bases from V and 6 from J; bases not matched to a gene: 15. Per germline, CDR1 MGHRA and CDR2 YSYEKL. CDR3 size: 16 residues. The repertoire was sequenced with immunoSEQ multiplex PCR; TCRdb's copy has only in-frame clones and lacks some. The sample lists roughly 16,000 clones; approximately 72% were seen once. This sequence joins TRBV4-1 and TRBJ2-7, with TRBD1 matching over 7 bases. The source material was ileal tissue. The source is an adult with Crohn's disease. CDR3 in DNA: TGCGCCAGCAGCCCCCCGCTCACAGGGGTTATCTCCGAGCAGTACTTC. As protein: CASSPPLTGVISEQYF.